This T cell receptor beta chain was captured by sequencing in a study of T-cell reconstitution after alpha-beta-depleted transplantation in children. General study findings and limits: Approximately two months post-transplant, alpha-beta T cells reportedly originated from several hundred expanded graft clones. The main origin of T-cell counts and diversity one year after transplant was newly produced T cells. Surviving recipient T cells and thymic progenitors accounted for the high day-60 TCRbeta diversity observed in some patients.

V was pared by 2 bases and J by 10 bases, with 11 bases between. This CDR3 is 12 amino acids long. Germline CDR1 is MDHEN and CDR2 is SYDVKM. As it was prepared, the TCRbeta library received unique molecular identifiers. TCRdb reprocessed the PCR reads with MiXCR, giving one entry per CDR3 protein. The profile shows about 200,000 distinct CDR3 sequences, roughly 6.3% of them singletons. This clonotype was observed at least ten times. Its antigen is still unknown. The source was PBMCs, collected before TCRalphabeta/CD19-depleted stem cell transplant. The TCR sequence derives from a girl under two years old with combined immunodeficiency, due to receive a stem cell transplant. V is TRBV28 and J is TRBJ1-2; D not resolved. CDR3 sequence: CASSLRSYNYTF. In DNA form, the CDR3 reads TGTGCCAGCAGTTTAAGGTCCTATAACTACACCTTC.